This TCR beta chain originates from a study of regulatory T cells in long-lasting Graves disease. Arm-PCR with iRepertoire HTBI primers amplified the CDR3 regions for these TCR beta libraries. TCRdb passed the multiplex PCR reads through MiXCR, listing each CDR3 protein once. The repertoire has roughly 400,000 distinct CDR3 sequences, around 21% of them found once; the top ten carry less than 25%. Time point: persistent/refractory GD, antithyroid drugs over 5 years with positive TRAb. RNA extracted from PBMCs served as the sequencing template. This CDR3 is 16 amino acids long. V lost 5 bases, J lost 1 base, and 15 bases lay in between. Germline CDR1 reads SGHTA; CDR2 reads FQGNSA.

This clonotype originated in a female donor with Graves disease. Sequencing was performed on peripheral blood mononuclear cells (PBMCs), taken when the disease was refractory, from a patient treated with antithyroid drugs. The chain combines TRBV7-2 with TRBJ1-3; maybe TRBD1 (5 bases). The CDR3 loop is CASSPTSGVSGNTIYF. Here the CDR3 DNA reads TGTGCCAGCAGCCCAACCTCGGGGGTTTCTGGAAACACCATATATTTT.